Following are 13 T cell receptor beta chains from one sample sequenced in a study of shared clonotypes between healthy human individuals. Some clones are missing from TCRdb's copy, which holds only in-frame ones; the method was immunoSEQ multiplex PCR. The profile covers about 2.3 million clones, with 90% to 95% appearing a single time and about 0.39% taken by the ten largest. The sequenced material came from naive CD4+ T cells from PBMCs. Subset meaning: CD45RA+ positively selected. All receptors derive from a man aged 18 to 30 in good health. Some clones in this sample may be carry-over from other donors' samples.

The chain carries TRBV28 and TRBJ2-3; 11 nucleotides line up with TRBD2. CDR3 size: 17 residues. J lost 1 base, V lost 2 bases, and 5 bases had no gene match. The germline gives CDR1 MDHEN, CDR2 SYDVKM. The CDR3 reads CASSLRPSGRRTDTQYF. The CDR3 coding sequence is TGTGCCAGCAGTTTAAGGCCTAGCGGGAGGCGCACAGATACGCAGTATTTT. Full variable domain (rest looked up from reference TRBV28 and TRBJ2-3): DVKVTQSSRYLVKRTGEKVFLECVQDMDHENMFWYRQDPGLGLRLIYFSYDVKMKEKGDIPEGYSVSREKKERFSLILESASTNQTSMYLCASSLRPSGRRTDTQYFGPGTRLTVL.

This chain links TRBV7-2 with TRBJ2-7; D gene uncertain. Deletions cut 1 base from V and 1 base from J, with 11 bases between. This CDR3 contains 15 residues. Looked up from germline, CDR1 is SGHTA and CDR2 is FQGNSA. The CDR3: CASSLEKAGSYEQYF. The CDR3 DNA reads as TGTGCCAGCAGCTTAGAGAAGGCCGGGTCCTACGAGCAGTACTTC.

The chain uses TRBV7-6 and TRBJ2-1; possibly TRBD2 for D (5 bases). Germline CDR1 is SGHVS and CDR2 is FNYEAQ. V lost 4 bases, J lost 12 bases, and 13 bases lay in between. The CDR3 sequence is 12 residues long. CDR3 sequence (DNA): TGTGCCAGCAGCTCAGAGGGCGGCGGGCAGTTCTTC. Translation gives CASSSEGGGQFF.

This clone has a single count. The chain combines TRBV6-6 with TRBJ2-3, with TRBD2 identical over 7 bases. The germline gives CDR1 MNHNY, CDR2 SVGAGI (reference sequence). The length of the CDR3 is 13 residues. Trimming removed 4 bases from V and 8 bases from J; junction bases left unmatched: 6. The CDR3 region is CASSFAGEGTQYF. Here the CDR3 DNA reads TGTGCCAGCAGTTTCGCGGGGGAAGGTACGCAGTATTTT.

V gene TRBV10-1 combines with J gene TRBJ2-3; D unclear. The CDR3 contains 14 residues. V was pared by 6 bases and J by 8 bases, with 18 bases between. The germline V gene encodes CDR1 WNHNN and CDR2 SYGVQD (reference sequence). CDR3 bases: TGCGCCAGCAGCGGCTGGGGTAGTGTAGGTACGCAGTATTTT. It yields the protein CASSGWGSVGTQYF.

The chain joins TRBV2 to TRBJ2-1; 8 positions agree with TRBD1. Germline V gene data show CDR1 as SNHLY and CDR2 as FYNNEI. V was clipped by 6 bases and J by 9 bases; unmatched bases: 10. The CDR3 covers 14 residues. CDR3 sequence reads: CASSQGQVAPEQFF. CDR3 in DNA: TGTGCCAGCAGCCAGGGACAGGTCGCGCCTGAGCAGTTCTTC.

The chain uses TRBV9 and TRBJ2-2; 9 bases line up with TRBD2. V trimming: 0 bases; J trimming: 5 bases; junction bases outside the gene matches: 5. Germline V gene data show CDR1 as SGDLS and CDR2 as YYNGEE. The CDR3 has 16 amino acids. CDR3 nucleotide sequence: TGTGCCAGCAGCGTAGGGCCAGCGGGAGGTACCGGGGAGCTGTTTTTT. This encodes CASSVGPAGGTGELFF.

The chain uses TRBV5-6 and TRBJ1-2, with D tentatively TRBD1 (6 bases). This CDR3 is built from 16 residues. V gave up 4 bases and J gave up 3 bases, with 19 bases separating them. Germline-derived CDR1 and CDR2 are SGHDT and YYEEEE. In DNA form, the CDR3 reads TGTGCCAGCAGCACAGCAACAGGGTTCACCGACTATGGCTACACCTTC. As protein: CASSTATGFTDYGYTF.

The chain uses TRBV9 and TRBJ2-1; no clear D gene. The CDR3 extends over 14 amino acids. Germline V gene data show CDR1 as SGDLS and CDR2 as YYNGEE. V lost 0 bases and J lost 5, with 9 bases in between. The CDR3 protein is CASSVVAENNEQFF. CDR3 bases: TGTGCCAGCAGCGTAGTGGCCGAGAACAATGAGCAGTTCTTC.

The V call is TRBV5-1, the J call TRBJ2-5; 9 bases agree with TRBD1. The germline CDR1 and CDR2 sequences are SGHRS and YFSETQ. This CDR3 has 15 residues. V was clipped by 4 bases and J by 4 bases; unmatched bases: 8. The CDR3 region is CASSAGTGLGETQYF. In DNA form, the CDR3 reads TGCGCCAGCAGCGCTGGGACAGGGTTAGGAGAGACCCAGTACTTC.

V and J are TRBV5-1 and TRBJ2-1; no definite D call. V shed 0 bases and J shed 1 base, with 11 bases lying between them. CDR1 SGHRS and CDR2 YFSETQ come from the germline V gene. The CDR3 consists of 16 residues. CDR3 in amino acids: CASSLDPAGSYNEQFF. The DNA for the CDR3 is TGCGCCAGCAGCTTGGACCCTGCCGGGTCCTACAATGAGCAGTTCTTC.

The J gene is TRBJ2-1, the V gene TRBV10-3; D perhaps matches TRBD1 (5 bases). V was clipped by 0 bases and J by 7 bases, with 16 bases between them. The CDR3 is made up of 16 amino acids. Germline lookup yields CDR1 ENHRY and CDR2 SYGVKD. The CDR3 DNA follows: TGTGCCATCAGTGAGTCAGGCCAGGGTATTAGGAATGAGCAGTTCTTC. Translating gives CAISESGQGIRNEQFF.

The chain links TRBV28 to TRBJ2-7, with D maybe TRBD2 (6 bases). The V end was cut by 2 bases, the J end by 6 bases, with 17 bases between. The germline CDR1 and CDR2 sequences are MDHEN and SYDVKM. This CDR3 is built from 15 residues. CDR3 sequence: CASSLRGLPRLEQYF. DNA of the CDR3: TGTGCCAGCAGTTTACGCGGACTACCTCGGCTCGAGCAGTACTTC.